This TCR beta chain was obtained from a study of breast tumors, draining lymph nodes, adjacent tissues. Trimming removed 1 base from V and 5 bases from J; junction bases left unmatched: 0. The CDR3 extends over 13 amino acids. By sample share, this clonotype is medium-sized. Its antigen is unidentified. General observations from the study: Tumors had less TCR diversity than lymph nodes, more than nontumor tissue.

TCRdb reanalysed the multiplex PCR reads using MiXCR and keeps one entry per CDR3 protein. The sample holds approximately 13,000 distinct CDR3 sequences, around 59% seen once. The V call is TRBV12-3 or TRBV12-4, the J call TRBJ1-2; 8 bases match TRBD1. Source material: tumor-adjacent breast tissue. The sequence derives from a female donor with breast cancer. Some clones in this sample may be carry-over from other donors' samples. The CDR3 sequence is CASSLGQGYGYTF. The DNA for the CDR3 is TGTGCCAGCAGTTTAGGACAGGGGTATGGCTACACCTTC.